Below, one T cell receptor (beta chain) is given with its context. Its antigen is currently unknown. Clones were sequenced by immunoSEQ multiplex PCR, and TCRdb holds only the in-frame ones, with some missing. The repertoire includes about 76,000 clones, over 75% of them detected once, and around 7.5% sits in the top ten. The entry originates in a study of OX40 agonist ivuxolimab in advanced cancers. Findings and caveats of the study: What antigens the expanded peripheral T cells recognized was never established.

V lost 7 bases to trimming and J lost 2 bases; unmatched junction nucleotides: 2. Germline V lookup: CDR1 WSHSY, CDR2 SAAADI. CDR3 size: 13 residues. The V gene is TRBV10-2, the J gene TRBJ1-5; 7 positions match TRBD1. The receptor was derived from an adult with an advanced solid tumor such as melanoma, head and neck, liver or kidney cancer. The source material was CD4+ or CD8+ T cells sorted from blood, sampled in a trial of the OX40 agonist ivuxolimab. The CDR3 sequence is CASKGAGNQPQHF. In nucleotides, the CDR3 is TGCGCCAGCAAGGGGGCTGGCAATCAGCCCCAGCATTTT.